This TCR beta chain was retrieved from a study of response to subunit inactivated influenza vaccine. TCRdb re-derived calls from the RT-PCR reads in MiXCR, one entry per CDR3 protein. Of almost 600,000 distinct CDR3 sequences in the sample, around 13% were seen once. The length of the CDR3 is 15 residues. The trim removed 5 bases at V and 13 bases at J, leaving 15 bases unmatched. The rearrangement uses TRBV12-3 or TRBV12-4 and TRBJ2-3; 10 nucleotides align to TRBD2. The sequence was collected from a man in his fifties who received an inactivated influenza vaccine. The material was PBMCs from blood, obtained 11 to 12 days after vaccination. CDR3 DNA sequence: TGTGCCAGCAGTACGTTAGGTAGCGGGGGGCCAGGGGAGTATTTT. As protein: CASSTLGSGGPGEYF.